One and the same sample provided the 13 T cell receptor beta chains below, sequenced in a study of T cell changes during pregnancy in multiple sclerosis. The data were produced by immunoSEQ multiplex PCR, yet TCRdb's version contains in-frame clones alone and is incomplete. The repertoire holds about 53,000 clones, with approximately 91% as singletons. The starting material was CD4+ T cells from peripheral blood mononuclear cells, obtained in the third trimester of pregnancy. The receptors come from a female donor with multiple sclerosis, enrolled in a pregnancy study.

CDR3 DNA: TGTGCCAGCAGCCCTCTAGCGGGGCTTCTCACAGATACGCAGTATTTT. Translation gives CASSPLAGLLTDTQYF. The gene calls are TRBV9 and TRBJ2-3; TRBD2 matches 9 bases. The CDR3 runs to 16 residues. J was trimmed by 2 bases and V by 4 bases; bases with no gene match: 8. Germline V gene data show CDR1 as SGDLS and CDR2 as YYNGEE.

As regards this clone: At one of its ends the junction is not consistent with the germline gene, which may arise from a read error. This CDR3 reads CSAGSGKSF. The CDR3 DNA reads as TGCAGTGCTGGTTCAGGGAAATCCTTC. The chain employs TRBV20-1 and TRBJ1-2, with D possibly matching TRBD1 (5 bases). Germline CDR1 and CDR2: DFQATT and SNEGSKA (reference sequence). This CDR3 has 9 residues.

The V call is TRBV25-1, the J call TRBJ2-2; D may be TRBD1 (6 bases). Germline loops: CDR1 MGHDK, CDR2 SYGVNS. The V gene lost 7 bases and the J gene lost 7 bases, with 7 bases spanning the gap. The CDR3 loop spans 11 amino acids. The CDR3 spells CASTRGGELFF. The CDR3 nucleotides read TGTGCCAGCACCAGGGGCGGGGAGCTGTTTTTT.

V usage is TRBV15 and J usage is TRBJ2-4; D is perhaps TRBD1 (6 bases). Deletions cut 3 bases from V and 8 bases from J, with 14 bases between. The CDR3 length is 14 residues. Germline loops: CDR1 LNHNV, CDR2 YYDKDF (reference sequence). The CDR3 spells CATSSGTKGDIQYF. In DNA form, the CDR3 reads TGTGCCACCAGCAGCGGGACAAAGGGGGACATTCAGTACTTC.

This chain connects TRBV4-1 to TRBJ2-1; 10 bases are shared with TRBD2. This CDR3 spans 18 amino acids. The germline CDR1 and CDR2 sequences are MGHRA and YSYEKL. The V segment lost 3 bases and the J segment 0 bases; nucleotides outside the gene matches: 8. The CDR3 is CASSQWTSGMSSYNEQFF. The CDR3 DNA reads TGCGCCAGCAGCCAGTGGACTAGCGGAATGAGCTCCTACAATGAGCAGTTCTTC.

The V and J genes are TRBV19 and TRBJ1-2, with no clear D. This CDR3 is 12 amino acids long. Trimming removed 8 bases at V and 0 bases at J, with 7 bases between. Germline assignment: CDR1 LNHDA and CDR2 SQIVND (reference sequence). This CDR3 reads CASRRSNYGYTF. The CDR3 region has the DNA TGTGCCAGTCGGAGATCTAACTATGGCTACACCTTC.

This clone was seen just once. The chain employs TRBV7-2 and TRBJ2-7; 8 bases agree with TRBD1. CDR3 length equals 14 residues. Germline V gene sequence: CDR1 SGHTA, CDR2 FQGNSA. Trimming removed 7 bases from V and 3 bases from J; junction bases left unmatched: 8. The CDR3 protein is CASNPEGTGYEQYF. In DNA form, the CDR3 reads TGTGCCAGCAACCCCGAGGGGACAGGCTACGAGCAGTACTTC.

The chain joins TRBV9 to TRBJ1-4, with D possibly TRBD1 on 5 matching bases. The CDR3 runs to 17 residues. Germline-derived CDR1 and CDR2 are SGDLS and YYNGEE. Between the trimmed V and J ends, which lost 0 bases and 0 bases, there was a span of 12 bases. The chain's CDR3 is CASSVGLGRATNEKLFF. The CDR3 coding sequence is TGTGCCAGCAGCGTAGGATTGGGGCGCGCAACTAATGAAAAACTGTTTTTT.

This rearrangement joins TRBV7-9 to TRBJ1-1; 9 nucleotides agree with TRBD1. The CDR3 spans 15 residues. V lost 5 bases, J lost 3 bases, and 7 bases stayed unmatched. The germline gives CDR1 SEHNR, CDR2 FQNEAQ (reference sequence). The CDR3 is CASSKQGAGDTEAFF. The CDR3 DNA is TGTGCCAGCAGCAAACAGGGGGCAGGGGACACTGAAGCTTTCTTT.

This rearrangement joins TRBV10-3 to TRBJ1-2, with a possible D match to TRBD1 (5 bases). The CDR3 covers 14 residues. Trimming removed 10 bases from V and 4 bases from J, with 19 bases in between. The germline CDR1 and CDR2 sequences are ENHRY and SYGVKD. For the CDR3, the DNA is TGTGCCACCAAAGGCGGAGGGGAAGGCTATGGCTACACCTTC. Its protein is CATKGGGEGYGYTF.

This clone was detected a few times. The chain couples TRBV6-5 to TRBJ1-5, with D possibly TRBD1 on 5 matching bases. The V and J ends lost 10 bases and 0 bases respectively, with 16 bases between them. Germline V gene data show CDR1 as MNHEY and CDR2 as SVGAGI. This CDR3 is built from 15 residues. The CDR3 is CATAAGPYSNQPQHF. In DNA, the CDR3 is TGTGCCACCGCAGCAGGGCCCTATAGCAATCAGCCCCAGCATTTT.

The J gene is TRBJ2-5, the V gene TRBV4-2, with a weak D call TRBD1 (5 bases). CDR3 size: 15 residues. The V gene's germline CDR1 is LGHNA and CDR2 YNFKEQ. V gave up 0 bases and J gave up 2 bases, with 10 bases separating them. This CDR3 is CASSQDGGQQETQYF. CDR3 in DNA: TGTGCCAGCAGCCAAGATGGCGGACAACAAGAGACCCAGTACTTC.

The rearrangement uses TRBV6-5 and TRBJ1-1; unclear D gene. Between the trimmed V and J ends, which lost 0 bases and 2 bases, there was a span of 7 bases. Germline lookup yields CDR1 MNHEY and CDR2 SVGAGI. This CDR3 spans 14 amino acids. Here the CDR3 DNA reads TGTGCCAGCAGTTACTCGCGAGGAAACACTGAAGCTTTCTTT. Translating it yields CASSYSRGNTEAFF.